The entry below describes one T cell receptor (beta chain). The antigen is not known. At one boundary the junction diverges from the germline segment, which might be a read error. The data are from a study of cytomegalovirus exposure and HLA in healthy donors. Study-level information: A subsequent analysis stated that the roughly 130 validation repertoires were run on the same platform as the roughly 710 first-cohort repertoires.

Sequencing was performed with immunoSEQ multiplex PCR; in TCRdb, only in-frame clones are kept and a portion is missing. The profile shows tens of thousands of clones, 88% of them singletons. The CDR3 covers 14 residues. CDR1 SGHNT and CDR2 YENEEA come from the germline V gene. Study findings and constraints: In the approximately 120 validation repertoires, a later analysis found that first-cohort TCR clusters tended to co-occur.

The rearrangement joins TRBV11-3 to TRBJ1-2, with D unclear. The source material was PBMCs. The sequence was obtained from a young woman in good health and CMV-seronegative. The CDR3 DNA reads TGCGCCAGCAGCTTAGTAGAGAGGCAGTTGGGCTACACCTTC. Protein sequence: CASSLVERQLGYTF.